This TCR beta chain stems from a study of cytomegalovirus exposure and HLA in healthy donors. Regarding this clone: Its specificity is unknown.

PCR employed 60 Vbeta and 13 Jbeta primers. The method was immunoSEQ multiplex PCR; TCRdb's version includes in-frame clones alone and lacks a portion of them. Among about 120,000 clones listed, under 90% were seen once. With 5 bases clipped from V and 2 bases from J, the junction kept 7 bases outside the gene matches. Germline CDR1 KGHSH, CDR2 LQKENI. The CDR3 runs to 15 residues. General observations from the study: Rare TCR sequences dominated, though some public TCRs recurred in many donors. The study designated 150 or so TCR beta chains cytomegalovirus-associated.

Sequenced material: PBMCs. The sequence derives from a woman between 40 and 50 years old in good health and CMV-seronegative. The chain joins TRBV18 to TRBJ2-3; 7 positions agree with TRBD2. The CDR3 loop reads CASSSGLEPTDTQYF. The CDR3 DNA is TGTGCCAGCTCATCCGGACTAGAACCCACAGATACGCAGTATTTT.